The 3 T cell receptor beta chains listed next were all sequenced from one sample in a study of graft-versus-host responses after intestinal transplantation. No antigen is known for these receptors. Profiled with immunoSEQ multiplex PCR; TCRdb holds only in-frame clones, not every one. The sample lists about 86,000 clones, around 90% seen once, with roughly 0.28% in the top ten. The material sequenced was unstimulated CD4+ T cells sorted from spleen or lymph node cells, taken before transplant. These receptors were obtained from a human donor who was the organ donor for an intestinal transplant.

The chain links TRBV5-8 to TRBJ1-2; D perhaps matches TRBD1 (6 bases). Germline CDR1 SGHTS, CDR2 YDEGEE. Trimming took off 5 bases at V and 11 bases at J, with 22 bases between the two ends. The CDR3 is 14 residues long. This CDR3 reads CASRFSGALSAYTF. The CDR3 DNA reads TGTGCCAGCAGATTCTCAGGGGCCCTGTCTGCTTACACCTTC.

V is TRBV6-1 and J is TRBJ2-1, with 10 positions matching TRBD2. V dropped 7 bases and J dropped 7; count of bases not matched to a gene: 4. CDR3 length: 13 residues. In germline, CDR1 is MNHNS, CDR2 SASEGT. This CDR3 reads CASKTSGMNEQFF. In nucleotides, the CDR3 is TGTGCCAGCAAAACTAGCGGGATGAATGAGCAGTTCTTC.

The genes are TRBV5-4 and TRBJ2-7; 8 nucleotides align to TRBD1. From germline, CDR1 is SGHNT and CDR2 YYREEE (reference sequence). Trimming cost V 2 bases and J 6 bases; bases outside gene matches: 7. This CDR3 region has 14 residues. The DNA for the CDR3 is TGTGCCAGCAGCTTCGGACAGGGTACGTCCGAGCAGTACTTC. Amino acids: CASSFGQGTSEQYF.